The rows below give T cell receptor beta chains drawn from one sample of a study of early T cells in non-severe SARS-CoV-2 infection. TCRdb re-derived calls from the 5' RACE reads in MiXCR, one entry per CDR3 protein. The data show around 82,000 distinct CDR3 sequences, approximately 12% seen once. The source material was whole blood. The receptors derive from an adult who was a healthcare worker with PCR-confirmed SARS-CoV-2 infection or an uninfected control (not recorded which). CDR3s include the opening cysteine and the closing phenylalanine or tryptophan. The D gene is left open where the match is weak. Clone size appears in some rows only: once, few, many, or a class for an expanded clone.

J gene: TRBJ2-3
V gene: TRBV11-2
clone size: few
D gene: TRBD2
CDR3 protein: CASSWTSGLGTDTQYF
CDR3 DNA: TGTGCCAGCAGCTGGACTAGCGGGCTGGGGACAGATACGCAGTATTTT

J gene: TRBJ2-3
V gene: TRBV7-9
clone size: NA
D gene: NA
CDR3 protein: CASRLSVSTDTQYF
CDR3 DNA: TGTGCCAGCCGCCTTAGCGTTAGCACAGATACGCAGTATTTT

J gene: TRBJ2-3
V gene: TRBV6-1
clone size: many
D gene: NA
CDR3 protein: CASSESTDTQYF
CDR3 DNA: TGTGCCAGCAGTGAAAGCACAGATACGCAGTATTTT

J gene: TRBJ2-7
V gene: TRBV28
clone size: NA
D gene: TRBD2
CDR3 protein: CAAGGLAEPTEQYF
CDR3 DNA: TGTGCCGCGGGGGGACTAGCGGAGCCTACCGAGCAGTACTTC

J gene: TRBJ2-7
V gene: TRBV20-1
clone size: NA
D gene: NA
CDR3 protein: CSARAPSTPHYEQCF
CDR3 DNA: TGCAGTGCTAGAGCCCCTTCGACACCGCACTACGAGCAGTGCTTC

J gene: TRBJ2-7
V gene: TRBV7-8
clone size: many
D gene: TRBD1
CDR3 protein: CASSLALGGRYEQYF
CDR3 DNA: TGTGCCAGCAGCTTAGCGCTAGGGGGCCGGTACGAGCAGTACTTC

J gene: TRBJ2-3
V gene: TRBV15
clone size: NA
D gene: TRBD2
CDR3 protein: CATSLLTSGESETQYF
CDR3 DNA: TGTGCCACCAGCCTTCTGACTAGCGGGGAGTCCGAAACGCAGTATTTT

J gene: TRBJ1-1
V gene: TRBV27
clone size: few
D gene: NA
CDR3 protein: CASSSNRATYTEAFF
CDR3 DNA: TGTGCCAGCAGTTCTAACAGGGCTACCTACACTGAAGCTTTCTTT

J gene: TRBJ1-2
V gene: TRBV20-1
clone size: NA
D gene: NA
CDR3 protein: CSALRGPSAGYTF
CDR3 DNA: TGCAGTGCCTTGCGTGGTCCCTCAGCGGGCTACACCTTC

J gene: TRBJ1-1
V gene: TRBV28
clone size: medium-sized
D gene: NA
CDR3 protein: CASEASSYTEAFF
CDR3 DNA: TGTGCCAGTGAAGCCTCCAGCTACACTGAAGCTTTCTTT

J gene: TRBJ2-5
V gene: TRBV5-1
clone size: many
D gene: NA
CDR3 protein: CASSLAGSGSYQETQYF
CDR3 DNA: TGCGCCAGCAGCTTGGCCGGGAGCGGATCTTACCAAGAGACCCAGTACTTC

J gene: TRBJ2-5
V gene: TRBV29-1
clone size: few
D gene: NA
CDR3 protein: CSVGPGIETQYF
CDR3 DNA: TGCAGCGTTGGGCCAGGGATTGAGACCCAGTACTTC

J gene: TRBJ1-3
V gene: TRBV12-3/TRBV12-4
clone size: few
D gene: NA
CDR3 protein: CASSFGSGVPPGF
CDR3 DNA: TGTGCCAGCAGTTTTGGGTCGGGGGTTCCCCCCGGTTTT

J gene: TRBJ2-7
V gene: TRBV2
clone size: many
D gene: NA
CDR3 protein: CASTITYEQYF
CDR3 DNA: TGTGCCAGCACTATAACCTACGAGCAGTACTTC

J gene: TRBJ2-1
V gene: TRBV19
clone size: many
D gene: NA
CDR3 protein: CASSEDQVKYEQFF
CDR3 DNA: TGTGCCAGTAGTGAAGACCAGGTGAAATATGAGCAGTTCTTC

J gene: TRBJ2-7
V gene: TRBV28
clone size: once
D gene: NA
CDR3 protein: CASGGSHEQYF
CDR3 DNA: TGTGCCAGTGGGGGGAGCCACGAGCAGTACTTC

J gene: TRBJ1-5
V gene: TRBV2
clone size: few
D gene: TRBD1
CDR3 protein: CASGTRTGVFQPQHF
CDR3 DNA: TGTGCCAGCGGAACCCGGACAGGGGTATTTCAGCCCCAGCATTTT

J gene: TRBJ2-5
V gene: TRBV27
clone size: NA
D gene: NA
CDR3 protein: CASSLETQETQYF
CDR3 DNA: TGTGCCAGCAGTTTAGAGACCCAAGAGACCCAGTACTTC

J gene: TRBJ2-3
V gene: TRBV27
clone size: NA
D gene: NA
CDR3 protein: CASSLDTQYF
CDR3 DNA: TGTGCCAGCAGTTTAGATACGCAGTATTTT

J gene: TRBJ2-4
V gene: TRBV9
clone size: few
D gene: TRBD1
CDR3 protein: CASSVSGTGFGKNIQYF
CDR3 DNA: TGTGCCAGCAGCGTGTCTGGGACAGGGTTCGGGAAAAACATTCAGTACTTC

J gene: TRBJ1-6
V gene: TRBV28
clone size: few
D gene: NA
CDR3 protein: CASQGQGSPLHF
CDR3 DNA: TGTGCCAGTCAGGGGCAAGGTTCACCCCTCCACTTT

J gene: TRBJ1-1
V gene: TRBV12-3/TRBV12-4
clone size: many
D gene: NA
CDR3 protein: CASSLGDNTEAFF
CDR3 DNA: TGTGCCAGCAGTTTAGGTGACAACACTGAAGCTTTCTTT

J gene: TRBJ2-6
V gene: TRBV7-2
clone size: few
D gene: NA
CDR3 protein: CASSLARSSGANVLTF
CDR3 DNA: TGTGCCAGCAGCTTAGCGAGAAGCTCTGGGGCCAACGTCCTGACTTTC

J gene: TRBJ1-5
V gene: TRBV4-2
clone size: many
D gene: NA
CDR3 protein: CASSQGAGANQPQHF
CDR3 DNA: TGTGCCAGCAGCCAAGGAGCAGGGGCGAATCAGCCCCAGCATTTT

J gene: TRBJ1-1
V gene: TRBV28
clone size: many
D gene: NA
CDR3 protein: CASSLRAANTEAFF
CDR3 DNA: TGTGCCAGCAGTTTAAGGGCAGCGAACACTGAAGCTTTCTTT

J gene: TRBJ2-2
V gene: TRBV27
clone size: many
D gene: TRBD1
CDR3 protein: CASSSQGAINTGELFF
CDR3 DNA: TGTGCCAGCAGTTCGCAGGGGGCGATAAACACCGGGGAGCTGTTTTTT

J gene: TRBJ2-1
V gene: TRBV12-3/TRBV12-4
clone size: NA
D gene: NA
CDR3 protein: CASALGGTPTYNEQFF
CDR3 DNA: TGTGCCAGCGCGCTGGGCGGGACGCCCACCTACAATGAGCAGTTCTTC

J gene: TRBJ2-5
V gene: TRBV28
clone size: few
D gene: TRBD1
CDR3 protein: CASSSGQFQETQYF
CDR3 DNA: TGTGCCAGCAGTTCGGGACAGTTCCAAGAGACCCAGTACTTC

J gene: TRBJ2-3
V gene: TRBV29-1
clone size: many
D gene: NA
CDR3 protein: CSVEGASVSSTDTQYF
CDR3 DNA: TGCAGCGTGGAGGGGGCGAGCGTCTCTAGCACAGATACGCAGTATTTT

J gene: TRBJ2-1
V gene: TRBV7-9
clone size: NA
D gene: NA
CDR3 protein: CASSEQGEQFF
CDR3 DNA: TGTGCCAGCAGCGAACAGGGCGAGCAGTTCTTC

J gene: TRBJ2-7
V gene: TRBV5-1
clone size: many
D gene: TRBD2
CDR3 protein: CASSLGMTSGAYEQYF
CDR3 DNA: TGCGCCAGCAGCTTGGGTATGACTAGCGGTGCCTACGAGCAGTACTTC

J gene: TRBJ1-5
V gene: TRBV6-2/TRBV6-3
clone size: many
D gene: NA
CDR3 protein: CASSYAGPQHF
CDR3 DNA: TGTGCCAGCAGTTATGCGGGGCCCCAGCATTTT

J gene: TRBJ1-1
V gene: TRBV7-3
clone size: few
D gene: NA
CDR3 protein: CASSLRGASEAFF
CDR3 DNA: TGTGCCAGCAGCTTAAGGGGGGCATCTGAAGCTTTCTTT